Listed here is a single TCR beta chain. What it recognizes is unknown. Germline CDR1 is MNHEY and CDR2 is SVGEGT. Trimming cost V 4 bases and J 3 bases; bases outside gene matches: 3. This CDR3 contains 14 residues. Assay used: immunoSEQ multiplex PCR; TCRdb lists only in-frame clones, some missing. The sample records some 120,000 clones, 88% being singletons. This record belongs to a study of T cell responses to AZD1222 COVID-19 vaccine. Findings and limits, study-wide: In all cases, repertoires were sampled only after the peak T cell response. Donors were largely white British and mainly female; clonal diversity was possibly underestimated.

This chain uses TRBV6-2 or TRBV6-3 with TRBJ2-1; 7 positions agree with TRBD2. The input for sequencing was peripheral blood, taken on day 0 of AZD1222 vaccination. The receptor comes from an adult in good health. The CDR3 sequence is CASSSGGSYNEQFF. CDR3 DNA: TGTGCCAGCAGTTCTGGCGGGAGCTACAATGAGCAGTTCTTC.